This is a list of T cell receptor beta chains from one sample in a study of cytomegalovirus exposure and HLA in healthy donors. Using immunoSEQ multiplex PCR, the repertoire was profiled, and TCRdb retains in-frame clones only, with some absent. The data hold roughly 150,000 clones, with roughly 80% observed a single time. Sequencing input: PBMCs. The receptor source for this set is a man aged 50 to 60 in good health and CMV-seropositive. The CDR3 runs from the conserved cysteine through the conserved F or W. The order of the fields is CDR3 protein, CDR3 DNA, clone size, V gene, D gene, J gene. A D gene is named only where the DNA matches it firmly. The size entry is marked missing in some rows and otherwise reads once, few, many or a size class.

CASSEPRFQETQYF,TGTGCCAGCAGTGAACCGAGATTCCAAGAGACCCAGTACTTC,NA,TRBV25-1,NA,TRBJ2-5
CASSLGGLAGTDTQYF,TGTGCCAGCAGCTTGGGTGGACTAGCGGGGACAGATACGCAGTATTTT,NA,TRBV5-5,TRBD2,TRBJ2-3
CASSLSLGVAGAGDTQYF,TGTGCCAGCAGTTTATCCCTCGGCGTGGCGGGAGCGGGGGATACGCAGTATTTT,NA,TRBV27,TRBD2,TRBJ2-3
CASRTPFRTSGPPGELFF,TGTGCCAGCAGGACTCCCTTTCGGACTAGCGGCCCCCCCGGGGAGCTGTTTTTT,NA,TRBV27,TRBD2,TRBJ2-2
CASQTVLNTEAFF,TGTGCCAGCCAGACAGTTTTGAACACTGAAGCTTTCTTT,few,TRBV21-1,NA,TRBJ1-1
CASSPIPLGGLGNQPQHF,TGTGCCAGCAGTCCGATTCCCCTTGGGGGGTTGGGGAATCAGCCCCAGCATTTT,few,TRBV27,NA,TRBJ1-5
CASRGAGNTIYF,TGTGCCAGCAGGGGGGCAGGAAACACCATATATTTT,NA,TRBV6-5,NA,TRBJ1-3
CASTLQDGSNTEAFF,TGTGCCAGCACCTTACAGGACGGATCGAACACTGAAGCTTTCTTT,NA,TRBV6-1,NA,TRBJ1-1
CASSGDRLNEKLFF,TGTGCCAGCAGTGGGGACAGGCTGAATGAAAAACTGTTTTTT,few,TRBV6-1,TRBD1,TRBJ1-4
CASSGGTGGVEAFF,TGTGCCAGCAGCGGAGGAACAGGGGGCGTTGAAGCTTTCTTT,NA,TRBV7-2,TRBD1,TRBJ1-1
CASSYGQGTDTQYF,TGTGCCAGCAGTTACGGACAGGGGACAGATACGCAGTATTTT,NA,TRBV6-5,TRBD1,TRBJ2-3
CASSVRGETTNEKLFF,TGTGCCAGCAGCGTCCGGGGAGAAACAACTAATGAAAAACTGTTTTTT,NA,TRBV9,NA,TRBJ1-4
CASSDDRRAPGRNTEAFF,TGTGCCAGCAGTGATGATAGGAGGGCCCCCGGCAGGAACACTGAAGCTTTCTTT,once,TRBV6-1,NA,TRBJ1-1
CASSELSGETDTQYF,TGTGCCAGCAGTGAATTGTCAGGGGAGACAGATACGCAGTATTTT,few,TRBV25-1,NA,TRBJ2-3
CASGISGATDTQYF,TGCGCCAGCGGAATTAGCGGGGCCACAGATACGCAGTATTTT,NA,TRBV5-1,TRBD2,TRBJ2-3
CASSEMGQANEKLFF,TGTGCCAGCAGTGAAATGGGACAGGCTAATGAAAAACTGTTTTTT,NA,TRBV2,TRBD1,TRBJ1-4
CASSVATGSTDTQYF,TGTGCCAGCAGCGTAGCGACAGGGAGCACAGATACGCAGTATTTT,NA,TRBV9,TRBD1,TRBJ2-3
CAWSVLGRGYQPQHF,TGTGCCTGGAGTGTGCTTGGCAGGGGTTATCAGCCCCAGCATTTT,NA,TRBV30,NA,TRBJ1-5
CASSQAQLRAGGSYEQYF,TGCGCCAGCAGCCAAGCTCAATTGCGAGCGGGAGGTTCCTACGAGCAGTACTTC,NA,TRBV4-1,TRBD2,TRBJ2-7
CAWSGPSNQPQHF,TGTGCCTGGAGTGGGCCAAGCAATCAGCCCCAGCATTTT,NA,TRBV30,NA,TRBJ1-5
CASSLLDRVKPEAFF,TGCGCCAGCAGTCTTCTGGACAGGGTTAAGCCTGAAGCTTTCTTT,few,TRBV23-1,TRBD1,TRBJ1-1
CSGRGLQGRSGSRNEQFF,TGCAGCGGGAGAGGTCTCCAGGGGAGGAGCGGGAGTCGGAATGAGCAGTTCTTC,NA,TRBV29-1,TRBD2,TRBJ2-1
CSTGTQYF,TGCAGTACGGGGACCCAGTACTTC,NA,TRBV20-1,NA,TRBJ2-5
CAAGLGGNTEAFF,TGTGCAGCGGGACTCGGTGGGAACACTGAAGCTTTCTTT,NA,TRBV28,NA,TRBJ1-1
CATREATYEQYF,TGTGCCACTAGAGAGGCGACCTACGAGCAGTACTTC,NA,TRBV6-1,NA,TRBJ2-7
CSVETGGTAGNTIYF,TGCAGCGTTGAAACGGGGGGGACGGCTGGAAACACCATATATTTT,NA,TRBV29-1,NA,TRBJ1-3
CASSLGTRPYEQYF,TGTGCCAGCAGTCTCGGGACTAGGCCCTACGAGCAGTACTTC,NA,TRBV7-2,TRBD2,TRBJ2-7
CASSQTGSGELFF,TGTGCCAGCAGTCAGACAGGGTCCGGGGAGCTGTTTTTT,NA,TRBV7-6,TRBD1,TRBJ2-2
CASSSDMDTQYF,TGCGCCAGCAGCTCAGACATGGATACGCAGTATTTT,NA,TRBV5-1,NA,TRBJ2-3
CASGLGDTPEETQYF,TGTGCTAGTGGTTTGGGGGACACCCCCGAGGAGACCCAGTACTTC,NA,TRBV12-5,NA,TRBJ2-5
CASSRGTSGMSDTQYF,TGTGCCAGCAGCCGAGGGACTAGCGGGATGTCAGATACGCAGTATTTT,NA,TRBV7-3,TRBD2,TRBJ2-3
CASRFWVRAGYTF,TGTGCAAGTCGCTTTTGGGTGAGGGCCGGCTACACCTTC,NA,TRBV12-2,NA,TRBJ1-2
CASSGGQASYEQYF,TGTGCCAGCAGCGGGGGACAGGCATCCTACGAGCAGTACTTC,NA,TRBV5-6,TRBD1,TRBJ2-7
CASSLGGAGATYEQYF,TGTGCCAGCAGCTTAGGAGGTGCGGGAGCCACCTACGAGCAGTACTTC,NA,TRBV11-2,TRBD2,TRBJ2-7
CASSIGLVEKQYF,TGTGCCAGTAGTATCGGACTAGTCGAAAAGCAGTACTTC,NA,TRBV19,TRBD2,TRBJ2-7
CASSTGTNYGYTF,TGTGCCAGCAGTACAGGGACTAACTATGGCTACACCTTC,NA,TRBV28,NA,TRBJ1-2
CSAPDSLEAFF,TGCAGTGCTCCGGACAGCCTTGAAGCTTTCTTT,NA,TRBV20-1,NA,TRBJ1-1
CASSKTENSYEQYF,TGCGCCAGCAGTAAGACAGAAAACTCCTACGAGCAGTACTTC,NA,TRBV10-2,NA,TRBJ2-7
CASSDSSQGRSPLHF,TGTGCCAGCAGTGACTCGTCACAGGGTCGCTCACCCCTCCACTTT,NA,TRBV6-4,NA,TRBJ1-6
CAWRTGVYEQYF,TGTGCCTGGAGGACAGGGGTCTACGAGCAGTACTTC,NA,TRBV30,TRBD1,TRBJ2-7
CASSQTSGNQETQYF,TGTGCCAGCTCACAGACTAGCGGAAACCAAGAGACCCAGTACTTC,NA,TRBV18,TRBD2,TRBJ2-5
CASSAGMNTEAFF,TGTGCCAGTAGTGCGGGGATGAACACTGAAGCTTTCTTT,NA,TRBV19,NA,TRBJ1-1
CASSPFGATNEKLFF,TGTGCCAGCTCACCATTCGGGGCAACTAATGAAAAACTGTTTTTT,NA,TRBV18,NA,TRBJ1-4
CAGQTSGLNNEQFF,TGTGCCGGACAGACTAGCGGGCTAAACAATGAGCAGTTCTTC,NA,TRBV19,TRBD2,TRBJ2-1
CASSYSSLYNEQFF,TGTGCCAGCAGTTACTCTTCATTGTACAATGAGCAGTTCTTC,few,TRBV6-5,NA,TRBJ2-1
CAISRDVANYGYTF,TGTGCCATCAGCAGGGATGTGGCTAACTATGGCTACACCTTC,NA,TRBV10-3,NA,TRBJ1-2
CASSQDGGGTEAFF,TGTGCCAGCAGCCAAGACGGGGGTGGCACTGAAGCTTTCTTT,NA,TRBV27,NA,TRBJ1-1
CASSEIQGISPLHF,TGTGCCAGCAGTGAGATACAGGGTATTTCACCCCTCCACTTT,NA,TRBV2,NA,TRBJ1-6
CASSLTGPGLPETQYF,TGTGCCAGCAGCTTAACCGGGCCGGGACTGCCAGAGACCCAGTACTTC,NA,TRBV7-3,NA,TRBJ2-5
CASSSASGRAYALNEQFF,TGTGCCAGCAGTTCAGCCAGCGGGAGGGCCTATGCTCTCAATGAGCAGTTCTTC,NA,TRBV28,TRBD2,TRBJ2-1